This TCR beta chain originates from a study of blood T cell repertoires in COVID-19. Study-wide background: Researchers got acute and convalescent COVID-19 samples from the United States, Italy and Spain. In each case, the material was cDNA or gDNA derived from T cells, B-cell-depleted T cells, or PBMCs.

Original analysis: Reference gene primer amplification gave nucleated cell count estimates. The data were produced by immunoSEQ multiplex PCR, yet TCRdb's version contains in-frame clones alone and is incomplete. For V, J and clone size, that table is used; D and trimming come from the DNA. The sample lists approximately 19,000 clones; roughly 90% were seen once. This CDR3 comprises 14 residues. Trimming pared 8 bases from V and 5 bases from J, leaving 13 bases between. Germline V lookup: CDR1 LGHDT, CDR2 YNNKEL (reference sequence). The chain links TRBV3-1 (or the pseudogene TRBV3-2) to TRBJ1-6; D unresolved. The specimen was peripheral blood. The sequence derives from a human donor in a cohort sampled during active COVID-19. The donor label of this sample is uncertain. CDR3 coding DNA: TGTGCCAGCGCACGTCAGATGAATAATTCACCCCTCCACTTT. Translated: CASARQMNNSPLHF.